The sequence of this T cell receptor (beta chain) was determined in a study of blood T cell repertoires in COVID-19. Study-level information: COVID-19 samples from acute and convalescent phases originated in the United States, Italy and Spain. From T cells, B-cell-depleted T cells, or PBMCs came the material, which was cDNA or gDNA.

Clones were read by immunoSEQ multiplex PCR, and TCRdb kept only the in-frame ones, dropping some. Here the sample spans 250,000 or so clones, 65% to 90% being singletons. V gave up 7 bases and J gave up 7 bases, with 11 bases separating them. The CDR3 has 12 amino acids. Germline V gives CDR1 SQVTM, CDR2 ANQGSEA. The sequence derives from a young man with active or convalescent COVID-19. The rearrangement links TRBV29-1 to TRBJ1-6; D is unclear. Sample: peripheral blood. CDR3 amino acids: CSATDGNSPLHF. CDR3 sequence (DNA): TGCAGCGCTACCGACGGGAATTCACCCCTCCACTTT.